This T cell receptor (beta chain) was recorded in a study of T cells after yellow fever vaccination. Study-level findings and limits: Most primary-vaccination clones reappeared after the booster (just under 98% CD4, 75% to 90% CD8).

Each CDR3 protein is one row after TCRdb ran MiXCR on the 5' RACE reads. The sample holds about 340,000 distinct CDR3 sequences, approximately 3.9% seen once. This clonotype was seen a few times. No antigen is known for it. The source of this sequence is a man aged 18 to 29 who received the YFV17D yellow fever vaccine. The starting material was PBMCs, obtained 5 days after the yellow fever booster vaccination.

The CDR3 reads CASSGSGQGYNEQFF. DNA for the CDR3: TGTGCCAGTAGTGGGTCGGGGCAGGGTTACAATGAGCAGTTCTTC. The chain couples TRBV19 to TRBJ2-1; D possibly matches TRBD1 or TRBD2 (5 bases each). The CDR3 loop spans 15 amino acids. Germline CDR1 is LNHDA and CDR2 is SQIVND (reference sequence). V lost 5 bases to trimming and J lost 4 bases, with 15 bases between them.